The entry below describes one T cell receptor beta chain. As yet, its antigen is unknown. Sequencing was performed with immunoSEQ multiplex PCR; in TCRdb, only in-frame clones are kept and a portion is missing. Of about 160,000 clones listed, about 91% were seen once; the top ten hold approximately 1.5%. The source of the sample is a study of T cell responses to AZD1222 COVID-19 vaccine. Study-level results: Clonal diversity was possibly underestimated, and the donors were mostly white British, with more females. Only a handful of AZD1222 recipients, roughly 6 in all, had baseline seropositivity.

The germline gives CDR1 MNHEY, CDR2 SMNVEV (reference sequence). The CDR3 sequence is 16 residues long. V dropped 0 bases and J dropped 4 bases, with 15 bases sitting between them. The sequencing here drew on peripheral blood, taken on day 0 of AZD1222 vaccination. This sequence originates from an adult in good health. The rearrangement links TRBV27 to TRBJ1-2; D remains unclear. The CDR3 loop reads CASSLSGDPSFYGYTF. In DNA form, the CDR3 reads TGTGCCAGCAGTTTATCGGGAGATCCCTCCTTCTATGGCTACACCTTC.